This TCR beta chain was sequenced for a study of vaccination and CD4 T cells after COVID-19. Study in general: Median time from COVID diagnosis to post-COVID sampling was over 80 days (35 to 161). The authors used overlapping spike peptides from SARS-CoV-2, HCoV-NL63, HCoV-OC43 and HCoV-229E to stimulate cells.

As to this clonotype: Its target is unknown.

The treatment denotes: approximately nine-day PBMC culture with coronavirus spike peptide pools or control peptides (ViraFEST assay). Antigen-specific T cell expansion with peptide pools preceded TCR sequencing in the ViraFEST approach. Every well contained approximately 2 million PBMCs, which were grown with approximately 10 IU/ml IL-2 and about 10 ug/ml peptide pools. Cultured CD4+ T-cell DNA underwent Oncomine TCR Beta short-read sequencing. TCRdb called the PCR reads again in MiXCR, with one record for every CDR3 protein. The sample yields about 11,000 distinct CDR3 sequences, about 65% seen once. Germline CDR1 and CDR2: LGHDT and YNNKEL (reference sequence). This CDR3 has 13 residues. V was cut by 3 bases and J by 9 bases, with 14 bases left in between.

J is TRBJ1-2 and V is TRBV3-1, with D perhaps TRBD1 (5 bases). Sequencing was carried out using CD4+ T cells from blood, cultured in vitro. The clonotype originates from a human donor who had recovered from COVID-19. CDR3 nucleotide sequence: TGTGCCAGCAGCCAGGCCGGGACGGCCTGCTACACCTTC. Its translation is CASSQAGTACYTF.